This T cell receptor beta chain was profiled in a study of PD-1 blockade in classical Hodgkin lymphoma (TCRdb year 2020). In terms of the full investigation: Nivolumab dosing was 3 mg/kg intravenously every 2 weeks, continuing until either disease progression or unacceptable toxicity. To define a peripheral blood immune signature of response to PD-1 blockade in classical Hodgkin lymphoma, the study combined TCR beta sequencing with CyTOF. What the work shows at the level of the full study, not this receptor alone: Patients starting nivolumab less than 1 year after ASCT had lower diversity and were excluded from later analyses to avoid confounding by immune reconstitution. The study covered only a single clinical trial cohort, and the causes of the repertoire differences, possibly disease activity or prior therapy, were still not defined. Trial patients with a complete response had baseline diversity similar to that of newly diagnosed patients, while partial responders and progressors had significantly lower diversity. Newly diagnosed patients were reported to have lower baseline TCR diversity than healthy donors, and relapsed/refractory patients were reported to have lower baseline TCR diversity still. CD4+ but not CD8+ TCR diversity rose significantly by C4D1 (p=0.0027 vs p=0.16), most apparent in complete responders (p=0.02).

Genomic DNA was extracted with the Qiagen DNeasy kit from unsorted PBMCs and from negatively selected CD4+ and CD8+ fractions. Amplification of TCR beta CDR3 regions was done by immunoSEQ multiplex PCR with primers that anneal to V and J segments. A synthetic immune receptor repertoire was used to minimize amplification bias, and any remaining bias was removed computationally after sequencing. The authors' analysis ran thus. Custom Python scripts were used to quantify repertoire diversity as the Shannon entropy index. Unsorted, CD4+ and CD8+ repertoires were analyzed separately, except in combined analyses where CD4+ and CD8+ sequences were merged in silico. Clonal expansion was defined as at least a 2-fold frequency increase after treatment relative to C1D1, with a pseudocount of 0.5 for undetected baseline clones. Clones with 0 or 1 copy at C1D1 were defined as singleton clones, while clones with 2 or more copies were defined as non-singleton clones. By matching protein sequences in sorted samples from the same patient, clones expanded in unsorted samples were annotated as CD4+, CD8+ or unknown. Wilcoxon tests were applied to paired samples to test diversity changes from C1D1 to C4D1. In TCRdb, the immuneACCESS table is reduced to in-frame sequences with V and J assigned. These tables do not hold every clone; where another copy was compared, an unresolved V gene accounts for under half, and the others remain unexplained. That table gives V, J and clone size, and the DNA gave D and trimming. Counted in this sample were around 26,000 clones; 80% to 85% of them appeared once. The ten largest account for 3% to 3.5% of the sample.

The CDR3 goes from the cysteine to the phenylalanine over 15 residues. CDR3 DNA is the only sequence kept; it has 45 bases, read in frame from the first base. CDR1 and CDR2 (SGHAT, FQDESV) derive from the germline V gene (reference sequence). Unmatched junction bases come to 7, with V trimmed by 4 bases and J by 5 bases. A word on this clone: Its antigen is still unknown. No base quality values were provided; no much bigger clone lies one nucleotide off.

Explained via the paper, the time point label denotes: cycle 4 day 1 (C4D1), after 5 to 7 weeks of nivolumab. Every trial patient had relapsed after autologous stem cell transplantation, and cohorts A, B and C differed in prior brentuximab vedotin exposure. Using a Miltenyi CD4+ T cell isolation kit, CD4+ T cells were purified from thawed PBMCs through magnetic negative selection. The trial cohort was composed of about 58 patients with relapsed/refractory classical Hodgkin lymphoma, for whom complete response, partial response or progressive disease was recorded as best overall response. Single-agent nivolumab was administered to trial patients in the multi-cohort phase II CheckMate 205 trial. An independent review committee assessed best overall response by applying the 2007 International Working Group response criteria. PBMCs from the trial were collected at three points: immediately before nivolumab initiation (C1D1), and during therapy at cycle 2 day 1 and cycle 4 day 1. Peripheral blood was collected in 8 mL Vacutainer Cell Preparation Tubes, from which PBMCs were isolated by centrifugation and then cryopreserved. Purified CD4+ and CD8+ fractions were prepared only for cases in which an additional PBMC sample was available. Magnetically labelled cells were removed on LS columns in a quadroMACS separator, and the flow-through was collected as the purified fraction.

This TCR came from a human donor with classical Hodgkin lymphoma. The rearrangement joined TRBV11-1 to TRBJ2-1, with 8 junctional bases fitting TRBD2. The sequences come from CD4+ T cells from blood, collected before the fourth cycle of nivolumab. The encoded CDR3 is CASSYSGGENNEQFF. The DNA sequence is given as TGTGCCAGCAGCTACAGCGGGGGCGAAAACAATGAGCAGTTCTTC.